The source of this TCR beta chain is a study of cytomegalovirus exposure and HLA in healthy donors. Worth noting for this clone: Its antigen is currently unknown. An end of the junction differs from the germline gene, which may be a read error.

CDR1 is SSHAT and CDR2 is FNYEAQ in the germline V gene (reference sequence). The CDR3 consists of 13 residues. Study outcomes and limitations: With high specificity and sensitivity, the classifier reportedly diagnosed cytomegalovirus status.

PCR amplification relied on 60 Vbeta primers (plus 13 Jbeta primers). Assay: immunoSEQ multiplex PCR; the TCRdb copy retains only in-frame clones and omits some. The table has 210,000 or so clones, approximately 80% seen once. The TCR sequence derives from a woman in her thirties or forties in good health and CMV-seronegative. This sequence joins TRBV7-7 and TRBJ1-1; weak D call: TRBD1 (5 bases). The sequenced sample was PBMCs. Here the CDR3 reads CASSQGRNTEAFF. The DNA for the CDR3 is TGTGCTAGCAGCCAGGGTCGGAACACTGAAGCTTTCTTT.